This T cell receptor (beta chain) was observed in a study of long-term antiretroviral therapy in people with HIV. Study-level findings and limits: Whereas controls had wider CDR3 length ranges, HIV repertoires had narrower ones.

As for this clone: Its antigen is unknown.

Survey-level immunoSEQ v3.0 assays were run. Libraries were prepared by immunoSEQ multiplex PCR; TCRdb keeps only in-frame clonotypes and omits some of them. Here the sample spans 15,000 or so clones, roughly 78% being singletons. V was cut by 4 bases and J by 3 bases, with 7 bases left in between. Germline lookup yields CDR1 LGHNA and CDR2 YNFKEQ. This CDR3 region has 12 residues. The chain uses TRBV4-2 and TRBJ2-7; weak D call: TRBD1 (5 bases). Source: unsorted PBMCs, taken at the start of antiretroviral therapy. This TCR came from a man under 40 with HIV. The CDR3 loop is CASSLDSYEQYF. CDR3 sequence (DNA): TGTGCCAGCAGCCTAGACAGCTACGAGCAGTACTTC.